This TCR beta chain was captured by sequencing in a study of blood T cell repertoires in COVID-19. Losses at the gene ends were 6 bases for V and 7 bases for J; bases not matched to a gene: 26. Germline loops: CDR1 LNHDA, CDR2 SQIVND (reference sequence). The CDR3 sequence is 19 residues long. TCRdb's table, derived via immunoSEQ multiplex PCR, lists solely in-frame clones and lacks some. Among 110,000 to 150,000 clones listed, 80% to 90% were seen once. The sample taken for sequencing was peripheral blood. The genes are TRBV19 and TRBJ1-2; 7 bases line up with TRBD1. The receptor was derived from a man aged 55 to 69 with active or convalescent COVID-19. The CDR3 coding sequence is TGTGCCAGTAGCGGTGAGGACTCCGGGACAGCCCATACTGGGGGTGGCTACACCTTC. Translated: CASSGEDSGTAHTGGGYTF.